Listed here is a single T cell receptor (beta chain). What it binds is unknown. The sample is drawn from a study of T cell clusters in autoimmune cytopenias. TRB was amplified by touch-down multiplex PCR, primer pools A and B combined. TCRdb reworked the multiplex PCR reads into one entry per CDR3 protein, no DNA. Its table lists 9,500 to 11,000 distinct CDR3 sequences. Study-wide findings and caveats: TRB repertoire shifts in secondary cytopenia and chronic lymphocytic leukemia mostly reflected lymphoma, not autoimmunity.

This CDR3 has 11 amino acids. Germline CDR1 reads PRHDT; CDR2 reads FYEKMQ (reference sequence). TRB amplification used 250 ng of peripheral blood genomic DNA. These data also featured in a second study, about T cell repertoires in aging, cancer and after chemotherapy.

The TCR comes from a human donor in good health. Sequencing used peripheral blood. The chain has TRBV13 and TRBJ1-2; TCRdb gives TRBD1 as the D gene, but with no DNA this cannot be confirmed. CDR3 in amino acids: CASSPTDGYTF.